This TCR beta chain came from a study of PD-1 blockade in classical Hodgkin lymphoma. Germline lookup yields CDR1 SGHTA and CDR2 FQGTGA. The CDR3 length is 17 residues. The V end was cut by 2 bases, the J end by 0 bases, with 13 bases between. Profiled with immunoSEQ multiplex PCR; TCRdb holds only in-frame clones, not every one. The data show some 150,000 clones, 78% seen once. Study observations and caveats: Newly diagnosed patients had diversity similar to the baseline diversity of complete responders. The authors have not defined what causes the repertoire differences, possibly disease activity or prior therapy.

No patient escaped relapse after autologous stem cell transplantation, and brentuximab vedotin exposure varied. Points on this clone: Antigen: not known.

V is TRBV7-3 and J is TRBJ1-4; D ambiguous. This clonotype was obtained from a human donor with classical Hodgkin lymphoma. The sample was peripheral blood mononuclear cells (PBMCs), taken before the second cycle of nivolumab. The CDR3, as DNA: TGTGCCAGCAGCTTACTCGACACATACGCAACTAATGAAAAACTGTTTTTT. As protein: CASSLLDTYATNEKLFF.